The T cell receptor (beta chain) under discussion was sequenced for a study of T cell changes during pregnancy in multiple sclerosis. Germline assignment: CDR1 LNHDA and CDR2 SQIVND (reference sequence). The CDR3 sequence is 15 residues long. The junction had 8 bases not matched to a gene; V was cut back by 5 bases and J by 2 bases. Some clones are missing from TCRdb's copy, which holds only in-frame ones; the method was immunoSEQ multiplex PCR. This table holds 61,000 or so clones, 90% to 95% found once. Specimen: CD4+ T cells from peripheral blood mononuclear cells, collected before pregnancy. This receptor was obtained from a female donor with multiple sclerosis, enrolled in a pregnancy study. The chain couples TRBV19 to TRBJ2-7; 8 bases map to TRBD1. The CDR3 loop is CASSATPTGAYEQYF. The DNA of the CDR3 is TGTGCCAGTAGTGCTACCCCGACAGGGGCCTACGAGCAGTACTTC.